This TCR beta chain was sequenced during a study of cytomegalovirus exposure and HLA in healthy donors. Study-wide points: Subsequent analysis revealed that first-cohort TCR clusters tended to co-occur in the 130 or so validation repertoires. Most TCRs appeared rarely, but some public TCRs recurred in many donors. Listed as cytomegalovirus-associated were around 160 TCR beta chains.

Worth noting for this clone: What it binds is unknown.

Some clones are missing from TCRdb's copy, which holds only in-frame ones; the method was immunoSEQ multiplex PCR. The table has around 260,000 clones, about 92% seen once. Donors came from a validation cohort of some 110 subjects, distinct from the first 666-subject cohort. Trimming stripped 2 bases from V and 1 base from J, with 12 bases between. The CDR3 sequence is 15 residues long. Germline V CDR1 and CDR2: MNHEY, SMNVEV (reference sequence). The V call is TRBV27, the J call TRBJ2-7; D call uncertain. The source of this sequence is a woman in her twenties or thirties in good health and CMV-seronegative. Sequenced sample: PBMCs. CDR3 in DNA: TGTGCCAGCAGTTTAGGGTGGGATTGGTCCTACGAGCAGTACTTC. This translates into CASSLGWDWSYEQYF.